Below, 14 T cell receptor beta chains from the same sample are listed, as sequenced in a study of T cells after yellow fever vaccination (dated by TCRdb to the late 2010s). The treatment or condition tag for this specimen amounts to: live attenuated yellow fever vaccine strain. The library came from 5' RACE. The sequencer listed for this sample is Illumina NovaSeq 6000. TCRdb reran the public reads through fastp at Q25 and MiXCR, keeping productive beta chains. Each CDR3 protein appears once, grouped with its most common genes and DNA. This sample is represented by a few hundred thousand distinct CDR3 sequences; roughly 8.7% of them were singletons. The top ten clonotypes cover about 3.7% of the sample. The sample in question was CD4+ T cells sorted from PBMCs, obtained 5 days after the yellow fever booster vaccination. The receptors come from a man aged 18 to 35 who received the YFV17D yellow fever vaccine.

This clonotype was seen more than once but under ten times. The chain combines TRBV4-2 with TRBJ1-3; D is perhaps TRBD1 (6 bases). Germline V gene lookup returns CDR1 LGHNA and CDR2 YNFKEQ. The V end lost 1 base, the J end lost 0 bases, and 10 bases lay between the germline ends. CDR3 length: 16 amino acids. Here the CDR3 DNA reads TGTGCCAGCAGCCAAGCGCAGGGGAACTCTGGAAACACCATATATTTT. It encodes CASSQAQGNSGNTIYF.

In this sample, this clonotype turned up a few times. The CDR3 region has the DNA TGCGCCAGCACACCCTGGACAGGGTCGGCCAATGAGCAGTTCTTC. Its protein is CASTPWTGSANEQFF. The rearrangement links TRBV5-1 to TRBJ2-1, with 8 bases fitting TRBD1. The CDR3 covers 15 residues. J was trimmed by 6 bases and V by 6 bases; bases with no gene match: 11. Germline V lookup: CDR1 SGHRS, CDR2 YFSETQ.

This clonotype has only a few counts. The CDR3 reads CASSTDRGTIYF. As DNA, the CDR3 is TGTGCCAGCAGCACGGACAGAGGCACCATATATTTT. The chain couples TRBV9 to TRBJ1-3; maybe TRBD1 (6 bases). The germline CDR1 and CDR2 sequences are SGDLS and YYNGEE. The CDR3 runs 12 residues. V lost 4 bases and J lost 9, with 11 bases in between.

There are many counts of this clonotype. The genes are TRBV9 and TRBJ1-1, with D unclear. CDR3 length: 13 amino acids. V lost 4 bases, J lost 0 bases, and 7 bases lay in between. Germline CDR1 reads SGDLS; CDR2 reads YYNGEE. Here the CDR3 reads CASSSGLNTEAFF. The CDR3 DNA reads TGTGCCAGCAGCTCGGGTCTGAACACTGAAGCTTTCTTT.

This clonotype was counted many times. The V gene is TRBV5-4, the J gene TRBJ2-3; D gene ambiguous. The V and J ends lost 0 bases and 0 bases respectively, with 8 bases between them. CDR1 is SGHNT and CDR2 is YYREEE in the germline V gene (reference sequence). The length of the CDR3 is 15 residues. DNA for the CDR3: TGTGCCAGCAGCTTGGATCGGTCGAGCACAGATACGCAGTATTTT. Its translation: CASSLDRSSTDTQYF.

This clonotype was found many times. The chain carries TRBV20-1 and TRBJ2-7; TRBD1 aligns across 10 bases. V trimming: 0 bases; J trimming: 7 bases; junction bases outside the gene matches: 6. CDR1 and CDR2 (germline): DFQATT, SNEGSKA (reference sequence). The CDR3 runs to 14 residues. CDR3 in amino acids: CSARDLTGGHEQYV. CDR3 bases: TGCAGTGCTAGAGATTTGACAGGGGGCCATGAGCAGTACGTC.

This chain links TRBV4-3 with TRBJ2-3; D is ambiguous. Deletions cut 1 base from V and 4 bases from J, with 6 bases between. The CDR3 has 13 amino acids. Germline CDR1 and CDR2: LGHNA and YSLEER. As DNA, the CDR3 is TGCGCCAGCAGCCAAGTGATCCCAGATACGCAGTATTTT. As protein: CASSQVIPDTQYF.

The chain couples TRBV7-2 to TRBJ2-5; D may be TRBD1 (6 bases). The CDR3 extends over 17 amino acids. Germline CDR1 reads SGHTA; CDR2 reads FQGNSA. V gave up 0 bases and J gave up 0 bases, with 14 bases separating them. In nucleotides, the CDR3 is TGTGCCAGCAGCTTAGCACTGTCGACAGGATACCAAGAGACCCAGTACTTC. The encoded protein is CASSLALSTGYQETQYF.

Ten or more counts support this clonotype. The chain has TRBV29-1 and TRBJ1-3; a possible D gene is TRBD1 (6 bases). Trimming stripped 7 bases from V and 0 bases from J, with 10 bases between. The germline V gene has CDR1 SQVTM and CDR2 ANQGSEA. The CDR3 length is 13 residues. In DNA form, the CDR3 reads TGCAGCGCCAGGGGTGACTCTGGAAACACCATATATTTT. Translated: CSARGDSGNTIYF. Based on the CDR3 plus reference TRBV29-1 and TRBJ1-3, the full variable domain is SAVISQKPSRDICQRGTSLTIQCQVDSQVTMMFWYRQQPGQSLTLIATANQGSEATYESGFVIDKFPISRPNLTFSTLTVSNMSPEDSSIYLCSARGDSGNTIYFGEGSWLTVV.

This clonotype appeared many times. The CDR3, as DNA: TGCAGTGCTAGAGATTCGGGGGGCCCCCCAGATACGCAGTATTTT. Translating gives CSARDSGGPPDTQYF. The chain links TRBV20-1 to TRBJ2-3; TRBD2 might be the D (7 bases). V was clipped by 0 bases and J by 4 bases, with 14 bases between them. Germline V gene data show CDR1 as DFQATT and CDR2 as SNEGSKA (reference sequence). This CDR3 is built from 15 residues.

This chain links TRBV10-3 with TRBJ2-1; 10 positions match TRBD2. Trimming removed 4 bases from V and 0 bases from J; junction bases left unmatched: 6. Germline CDR1 and CDR2: ENHRY and SYGVKD. The CDR3 spans 17 residues. The CDR3 nucleotides read TGTGCCATCAGTGGGACTAGCGGAGGGGCCTCCTACAATGAGCAGTTCTTC. As protein: CAISGTSGGASYNEQFF.

The sample holds many counts of this clonotype. This rearrangement joins TRBV5-5 to TRBJ2-5; no definite D call. CDR1 and CDR2 (germline): SGHKS, YYEKEE (reference sequence). Trimming pared 0 bases from V and 7 bases from J, leaving 7 bases between. The CDR3 is made up of 12 amino acids. CDR3 DNA sequence: TGTGCCAGCAGCTTGGAGGAGAGGACCCAGTACTTC. Translation gives CASSLEERTQYF. Full variable domain (missing parts from reference TRBV5-5 and TRBJ2-5): DAGVTQSPTHLIKTRGQQVTLRCSPISGHKSVSWYQQVLGQGPQFIFQYYEKEERGRGNFPDRFSARQFPNYSSELNVNALLLGDSALYLCASSLEERTQYFGPGTRLLVL.

This chain connects TRBV5-8 to TRBJ1-1, with a tentative D call TRBD1 (6 bases). V lost 5 bases and J lost 2, with 19 bases in between. CDR1 and CDR2 from the germline V gene are SGHTS and YDEGEE. The length of the CDR3 is 16 residues. The CDR3: CASREVLRQVNTEAFF. The CDR3 DNA sequence: TGTGCCAGCAGAGAAGTCCTGAGACAGGTCAACACTGAAGCTTTCTTT.

This clonotype has a count of ten or more. This chain uses TRBV12-3 or TRBV12-4 with TRBJ1-1, with D unclear. The CDR3 extends over 12 amino acids. With 2 bases removed from V and 7 bases from J, the gap between germline ends came to 8 bases. The CDR3 nucleotides read TGTGCCAGCAGTTTATTTCTCGGTGAAGCTTTCTTT. Its translation: CASSLFLGEAFF.